Given below is one TCR beta chain in context. What antigen it recognizes has not been identified. Per-nucleotide qualities are absent, and no much larger clonotype sits a single base away. At the junction V is shortened by 3 bases and J by 3 bases, with 6 bases in between. From the cysteine up to the phenylalanine, the CDR3 has a length of 12 residues. Of all the DNA, just the CDR3 is kept, 36 bases in frame from base 1. According to the germline V gene (reference sequence), CDR1 reads GTSNPN and CDR2 reads SVGIG. The CDR3 regions of human TCRbeta chains were subjected to immunosequencing. Per the original workflow: Repertoire TCRs were checked for matches against a reference library of SARS-CoV-2-specific TCRs that had been generated using the MIRA antigen-specificity platform. Breadth was defined as the fraction of unique TCRs that were SARS-CoV-2-associated. Depth was defined as the fraction of total T cells that were SARS-CoV-2-associated. Using the MIRA data, each spike-specific TCR was assigned both to the spike region to which the TCR was reactive and to a CD4 or CD8 class. Log10-transformed breadth and depth values were compared by one-way ANOVA with Sidak's multiple comparisons tests. What TCRdb holds here is the immuneACCESS table cut down to in-frame rearrangements. Part of the clones is not present; checked against another copy, under half of the missing clones reflect an unresolved V gene, and the others are unexplained. V and J calls and clone size come straight from that table; D and trimming were deduced from the DNA. The sample table records some 91,000 clones; about nine tenths of these occur just once. In total, the top ten clones hold over 2% of the sample.

The meaning of the sample's time point label: baseline before first vaccination. Vaccinee samples came from UK trials COV001 and COV002, including a single-blind randomized controlled phase 2/3 trial of AZD1222 (ChAdOx1 nCoV-19) in healthy adults. For TCRbeta chain sequencing, PBMC samples were collected from trial participants at day 0 and at day 28 after the second dose. The record originates from a study of T cell responses to AZD1222 COVID-19 vaccine (dated by TCRdb to the early 2020s). Some background on the complete study: Because spike-specific TCR depth and breadth did not differ between the two schedules, AZD1222 recipients who got a second dose at roughly 4 weeks were pooled with those who got a second dose at roughly 12 weeks. Trial participants were enrolled into age subgroups of 18-55, 56-69 and 70-plus years, which contained approximately 150, 28 and 58 TCR-sequenced participants, respectively. TCR sequencing was performed for some 250 trial participants, of whom about 210 were given two doses of AZD1222 and approximately 25 were given two doses of MenACWY control vaccine.

The paper's findings and limits, for the study overall: Participants were mostly white British, with more females than males. The authors suggested clonal diversity may have been underestimated. Reportedly, close to half of the unique spike-specific TCRs recognized epitopes lying outside the regions that are mutated in the B.1.351 and B.1.1.7 variants. In the small 56-69-year group, the increase in depth fell short of significance, most likely because of low power. No day 14 peak-response samples were available, so repertoires were characterized only after the peak T cell response. Only five to seven AZD1222 recipients were SARS-CoV-2 seropositive at baseline, limiting conclusions about previously exposed vaccinees. After two AZD1222 doses, both the breadth and the depth of spike-specific TCRs were significantly higher than at day 0 and than in MenACWY recipients. The whole spike protein was spanned by vaccine-associated CD4 TCRs, and dominant responses were seen in regions 160-218 and 743-854.

The receptor comes from an adult in good health. The sequence joins TRBV30 to TRBJ1-3, with no D gene named confidently. Sequencing used peripheral blood, obtained on day 0 of AZD1222 vaccination. Read as DNA, the sequence is TGTGCCTGGAGGGGGTATGGAAACACCATATATTTT. Its protein product is CAWRGYGNTIYF.